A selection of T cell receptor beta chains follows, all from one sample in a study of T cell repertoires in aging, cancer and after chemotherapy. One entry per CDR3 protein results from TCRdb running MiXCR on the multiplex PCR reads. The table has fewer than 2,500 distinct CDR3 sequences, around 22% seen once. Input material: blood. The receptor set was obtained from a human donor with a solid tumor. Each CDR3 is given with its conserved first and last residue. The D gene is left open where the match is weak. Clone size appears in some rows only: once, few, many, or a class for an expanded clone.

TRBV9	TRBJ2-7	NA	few	TGTGCCAGCAGCGTAGGGGGCAGCTTATACGAGCAGTACTTC	CASSVGGSLYEQYF
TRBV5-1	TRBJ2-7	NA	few	TGCGCCAGCAGCTTGGATGGGTCTAGTTCCTACGAGCAGTACTTC	CASSLDGSSSYEQYF
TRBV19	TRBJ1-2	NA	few	TGTGCCAGCAGCCTGGGGGGGACGGACTATGGCTACACCTTC	CASSLGGTDYGYTF
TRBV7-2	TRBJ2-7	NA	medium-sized	TGTGCCAGCACCCAAAGGGCCGGGGTCTCCTACGAGCAGTACTTC	CASTQRAGVSYEQYF
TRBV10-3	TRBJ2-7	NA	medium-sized	TGTGCCATCAGTTCGAACACAGGGCTGGGGTACTACGAGCAGTACTTC	CAISSNTGLGYYEQYF
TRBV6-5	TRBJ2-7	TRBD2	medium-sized	TGTGCCAGCAGCCCTAACCGCGGGGGAGGCTCCTACGAGCAGTACTTC	CASSPNRGGGSYEQYF
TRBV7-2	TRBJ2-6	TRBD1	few	TGTGCCATAAGAGGGACAGGGGGCTCCGGGGCCAACGTCCTGACTTTC	CAIRGTGGSGANVLTF
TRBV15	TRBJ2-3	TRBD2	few	TGTGCCACCAGCAGAGAATGGGGGGGGACAGATACGCAGTATTTT	CATSREWGGTDTQYF
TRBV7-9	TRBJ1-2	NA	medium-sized	TGTGCCAGCAGCGCAAACCTCAGGGATCTAGGAGGCTACACCTTC	CASSANLRDLGGYTF
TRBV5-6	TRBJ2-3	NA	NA	TGTGCCACAAGACGCTTTGGCACAGATACGCAGTATTTT	CATRRFGTDTQYF
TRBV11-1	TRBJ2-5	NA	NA	TGTGCCAGCAGCTTCAGCGGAGAGACCCAGTACTTC	CASSFSGETQYF
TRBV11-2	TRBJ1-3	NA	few	TGTGCCAGCAGCTTAGCTGGGGTGTACGGAAACACCATATATTTT	CASSLAGVYGNTIYF
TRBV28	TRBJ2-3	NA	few	TGTGCCAGCAGTTTCGGGCAGACATATACGCAGTATTTT	CASSFGQTYTQYF
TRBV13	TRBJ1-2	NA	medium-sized	TGTGCCAGCAGCCCCCGGACAGACCTAAACTATGGCTACACCTTC	CASSPRTDLNYGYTF
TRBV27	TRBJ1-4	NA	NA	TGTGCCAGCAGCACGGACCGAGGGGCTAATGAAAAACTGTTTTTT	CASSTDRGANEKLFF
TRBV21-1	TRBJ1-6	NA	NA	TGTGCCAGCAGCAAATGTGGCGTGAGCTCCTATAATTCACCCCTCCACTTT	CASSKCGVSSYNSPLHF
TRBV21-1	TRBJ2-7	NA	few	TGTGCCACCTTACGTCGGGACAGGGGCTACGAGCAGTACTTC	CATLRRDRGYEQYF
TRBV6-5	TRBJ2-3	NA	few	TGTGCCAGCAGGATACCCCCCGATACGCAGTATTTT	CASRIPPDTQYF
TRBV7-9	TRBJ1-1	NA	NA	TGTGCCAGCGGTCTTCCTCTTGGGGGAGGGAGCACTGAAGCTTTCTTT	CASGLPLGGGSTEAFF
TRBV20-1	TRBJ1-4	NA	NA	TGCAGTGCTAAAGGACAGCGTGCAACTAATGAAAAACTGTTTTTT	CSAKGQRATNEKLFF
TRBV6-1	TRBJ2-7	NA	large	TGTGCCAGCAGTGAAGCGGGGGGACCCTACGAGCAGTACTTC	CASSEAGGPYEQYF
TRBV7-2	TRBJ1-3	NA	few	TGTGCCAGCAGCTTAGCCCCAAGCTCTGGAAACACCATATATTTT	CASSLAPSSGNTIYF
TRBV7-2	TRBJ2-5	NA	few	TGTGCCAGCAGCCCCGCCCGGGGGCAAGAGACCCAGTACTTC	CASSPARGQETQYF
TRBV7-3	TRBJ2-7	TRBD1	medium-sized	TGTGCCAGCAGCTTATCCGGGACAGGGTCATACGAGCAGTACTTC	CASSLSGTGSYEQYF
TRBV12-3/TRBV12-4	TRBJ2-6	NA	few	TGTGCCAGCAGTTTCGGCCCAGAGAACGTCCTGACTTTC	CASSFGPENVLTF
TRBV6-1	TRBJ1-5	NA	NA	TGTGCCAGCAGTGAAAACTACGGGGCGACCAATCAGCCCCAGCATTTT	CASSENYGATNQPQHF
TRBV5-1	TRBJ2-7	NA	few	TGCGCCAGCAGCTTGGGAACAGGGTTTCTCGAGCAGTACTTC	CASSLGTGFLEQYF
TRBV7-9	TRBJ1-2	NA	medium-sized	TGTGCCAGCAGCTTTGCCCAGGGGTATGGCTACACCTTC	CASSFAQGYGYTF
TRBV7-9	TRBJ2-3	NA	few	TGTGCCAGCAGCCAATTGTTCAAGGCCGTTAAAGATACGCAGTATTTT	CASSQLFKAVKDTQYF
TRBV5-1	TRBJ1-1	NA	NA	TGCGCCAGCAGCTCATGGCCGGGAGGGGGGGGCACTGAAGCTTTCTTT	CASSSWPGGGGTEAFF
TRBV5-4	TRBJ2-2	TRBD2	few	TGTGCCAGCAGCTCGGGACTAGCGGGGATGAACACCGGGGAGCTGTTTTTT	CASSSGLAGMNTGELFF
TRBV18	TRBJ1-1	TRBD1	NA	TGTGCCAGCTCACTATCCGGACAGGGGGTGAGCACTGAAGCTTTCTTT	CASSLSGQGVSTEAFF
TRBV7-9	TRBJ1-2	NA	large	TGTGCCAGCAGCTTAAGCAATAACTATGGCTACACCTTC	CASSLSNNYGYTF
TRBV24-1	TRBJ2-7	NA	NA	TGTGCCACCAGTGCCCCCGGGGCCTACGAGCAGTACTTC	CATSAPGAYEQYF
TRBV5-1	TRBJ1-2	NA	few	TGCGCCAGCAGCTACTCGGCCAGCAACGACTATGGCTACACCTTC	CASSYSASNDYGYTF
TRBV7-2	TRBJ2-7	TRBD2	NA	TGTGCCAGCAGCCTATGGACTAGCGGGGGGGCCTCCTACGAGCAGTACTTC	CASSLWTSGGASYEQYF
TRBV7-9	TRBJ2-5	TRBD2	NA	TGTGCCAGCAGCGTCCCCCAAGCGGGGGGCAGGGAGACCCAGTACTTC	CASSVPQAGGRETQYF
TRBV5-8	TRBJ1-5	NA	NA	TGTGCCAGCAGCCTGGGGGGGGCGCTTGGACAGCCCCAGCATTTT	CASSLGGALGQPQHF
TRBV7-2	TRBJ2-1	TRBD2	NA	TGTGCCAGCAGCTTAGCACGGGGGGGCCCGTACAATGAGCAGTTCTTC	CASSLARGGPYNEQFF
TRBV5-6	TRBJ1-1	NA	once	TGTGCCAGCAGCTTGGTGAGGACCTCGACTGAAGCTTTCTTT	CASSLVRTSTEAFF
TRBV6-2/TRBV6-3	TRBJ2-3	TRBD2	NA	TGTGCCAGCAGTTACCCATCCCACGGACTAGCGGGGTTAGGCCACACAGATACGCAGTATTTT	CASSYPSHGLAGLGHTDTQYF
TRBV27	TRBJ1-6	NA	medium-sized	TGTGCCAGCAGTCTCGGGGGAGCTCCACCCCTCCACTTT	CASSLGGAPPLHF